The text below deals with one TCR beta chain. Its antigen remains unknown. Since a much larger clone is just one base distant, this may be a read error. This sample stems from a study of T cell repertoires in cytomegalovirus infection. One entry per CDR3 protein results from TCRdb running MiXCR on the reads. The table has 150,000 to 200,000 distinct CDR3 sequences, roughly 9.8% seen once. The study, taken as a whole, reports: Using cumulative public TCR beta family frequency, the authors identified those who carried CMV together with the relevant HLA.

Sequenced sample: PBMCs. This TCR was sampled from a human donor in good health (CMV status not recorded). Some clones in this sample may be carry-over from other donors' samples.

CDR3: CPSSPTPGGENEQFF. CDR3 nucleotides: TGTCCCAGCAGCCCGACCCCGGGAGGGGAAAATGAGCAGTTCTTC. V and J are TRBV7-6 and TRBJ2-1; 8 bases are shared with TRBD2. Germline CDR1 SGHVS, CDR2 FNYEAQ. This CDR3 region has 15 residues.